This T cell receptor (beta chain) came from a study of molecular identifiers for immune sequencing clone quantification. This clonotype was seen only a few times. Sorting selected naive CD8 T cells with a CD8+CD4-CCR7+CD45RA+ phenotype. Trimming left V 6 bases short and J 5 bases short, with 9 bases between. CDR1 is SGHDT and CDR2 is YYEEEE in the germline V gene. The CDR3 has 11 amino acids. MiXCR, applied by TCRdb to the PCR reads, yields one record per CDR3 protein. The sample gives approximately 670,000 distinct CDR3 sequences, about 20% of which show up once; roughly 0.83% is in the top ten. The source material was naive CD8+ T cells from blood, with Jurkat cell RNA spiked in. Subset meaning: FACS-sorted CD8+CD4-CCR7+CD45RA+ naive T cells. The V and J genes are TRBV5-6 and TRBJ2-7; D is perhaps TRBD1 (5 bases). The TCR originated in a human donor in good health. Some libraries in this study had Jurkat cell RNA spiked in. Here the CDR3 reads CASIQGHEQYF. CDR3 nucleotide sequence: TGTGCCAGCATCCAGGGTCACGAGCAGTACTTC. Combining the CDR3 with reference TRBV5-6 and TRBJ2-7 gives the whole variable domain DAGVTQSPTHLIKTRGQQVTLRCSPKSGHDTVSWYQQALGQGPQFIFQYYEEEERQRGNFPDRFSGHQFPNYSSELNVNALLLGDSALYLCASIQGHEQYFGPGTRLTVT.